Listed here is a single T cell receptor (beta chain). This record comes from a study of blood T cell repertoires in COVID-19. As for the study in general: The United States, Italy and Spain were the sources of the acute and convalescent COVID-19 samples.

Data came from immunoSEQ multiplex PCR; TCRdb stores just in-frame clones and leaves some out. This table holds about 260,000 clones, approximately 85% found once. The study recruited people aged roughly 18 to 95 years across about two dozen US areas. Recovery among Cohort 3 donors was established by two negative PCRs, clearance, or symptom resolution. Trimming pared 3 bases from V and 2 bases from J, leaving 13 bases between. Germline assignment: CDR1 MNHEY and CDR2 SVGEGT. The CDR3 is made up of 15 amino acids. This sequence joins TRBV6-2 or TRBV6-3 and TRBJ1-2, with D possibly matching TRBD1 (5 bases). The TCR originated in a woman in her 50s who had recovered from COVID-19. Sequences were obtained from PBMCs or T cells enriched from blood (not recorded which). Here the CDR3 DNA reads TGTGCCAGCAGTTATTCCTGGACAACCAACTATGGCTACACCTTC. It yields the protein CASSYSWTTNYGYTF.